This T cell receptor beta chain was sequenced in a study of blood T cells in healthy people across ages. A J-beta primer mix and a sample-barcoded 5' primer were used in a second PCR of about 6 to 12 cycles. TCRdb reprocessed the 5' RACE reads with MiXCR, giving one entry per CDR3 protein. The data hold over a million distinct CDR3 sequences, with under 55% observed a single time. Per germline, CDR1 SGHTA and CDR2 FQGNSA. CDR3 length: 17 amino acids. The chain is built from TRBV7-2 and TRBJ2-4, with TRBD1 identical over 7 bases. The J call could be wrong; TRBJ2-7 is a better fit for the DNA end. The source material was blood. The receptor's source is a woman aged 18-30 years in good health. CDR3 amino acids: CASSPIPQGLGYYEQYF. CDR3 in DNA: TGTGCCAGCAGCCCAATTCCACAGGGGCTTGGATACTACGAGCAGTACTTC.